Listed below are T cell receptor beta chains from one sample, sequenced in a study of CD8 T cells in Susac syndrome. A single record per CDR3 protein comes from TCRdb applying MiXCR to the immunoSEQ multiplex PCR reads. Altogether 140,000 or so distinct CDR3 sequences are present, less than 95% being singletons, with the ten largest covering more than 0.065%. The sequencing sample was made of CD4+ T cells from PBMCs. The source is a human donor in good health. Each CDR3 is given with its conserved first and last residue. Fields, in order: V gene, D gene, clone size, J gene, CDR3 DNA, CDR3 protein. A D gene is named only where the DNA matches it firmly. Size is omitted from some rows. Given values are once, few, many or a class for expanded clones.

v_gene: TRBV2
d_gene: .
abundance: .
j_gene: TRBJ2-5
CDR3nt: TGTGCCAGCAGTGAGGTCCATACATTACAAGAGACCCAGTACTTC
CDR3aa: CASSEVHTLQETQYF

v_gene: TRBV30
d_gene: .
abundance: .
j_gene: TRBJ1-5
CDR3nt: TGTGCCTGGAGTCAGGGGAGACTGGGTCAGCCCCAGCATTTT
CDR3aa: CAWSQGRLGQPQHF

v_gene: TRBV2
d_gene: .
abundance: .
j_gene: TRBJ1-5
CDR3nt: TGTGCCAGCAGTGAGGGAGGGCAGCCCCAGCATTTT
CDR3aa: CASSEGGQPQHF

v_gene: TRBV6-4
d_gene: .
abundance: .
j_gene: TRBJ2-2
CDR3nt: TGTGCCAGCAGTGAGGCAACGAACACCGGGGAGCTGTTTTTT
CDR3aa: CASSEATNTGELFF

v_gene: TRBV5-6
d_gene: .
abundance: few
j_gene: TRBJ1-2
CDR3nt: TGTGCCAGCAGCTTGGGACAGCGCTATGGCTACACCTTC
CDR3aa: CASSLGQRYGYTF

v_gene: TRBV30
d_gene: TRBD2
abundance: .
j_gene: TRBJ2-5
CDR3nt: TGTGCCTGGGACGGTACGCCGGGGGGAGAGACCCAGTACTTC
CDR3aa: CAWDGTPGGETQYF

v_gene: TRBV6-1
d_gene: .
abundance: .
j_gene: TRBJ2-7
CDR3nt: TGTGCCAGCGGTCCTGGGCAGTTTTACTACGAGCAGTACTTC
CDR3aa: CASGPGQFYYEQYF

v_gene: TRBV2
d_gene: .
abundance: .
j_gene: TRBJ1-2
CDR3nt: TGTGCCAGCAGTAGCAATAACTATGGCTACACCTTC
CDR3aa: CASSSNNYGYTF

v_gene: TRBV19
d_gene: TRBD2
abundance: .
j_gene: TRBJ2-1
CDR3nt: TGTGCCAGTAGTATTAGCGGGAGGGCTTTCTCCTACAATGAGCAGTTCTTC
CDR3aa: CASSISGRAFSYNEQFF

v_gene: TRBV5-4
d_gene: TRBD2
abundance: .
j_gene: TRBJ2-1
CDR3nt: TGTGCCAGCACCCAAACGAGCGGGAGCCACAATGAGCAGTTCTTC
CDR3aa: CASTQTSGSHNEQFF

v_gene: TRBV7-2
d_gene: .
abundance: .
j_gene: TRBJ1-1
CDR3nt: TGTGCCAGCAGCCGTGACAGAATCGCTATGAACACTGAAGCTTTCTTT
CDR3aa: CASSRDRIAMNTEAFF

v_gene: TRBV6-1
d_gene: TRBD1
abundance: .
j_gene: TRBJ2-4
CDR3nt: TGTGCCAGCAGAGGACAGGGCGAAAACATTCAGTACTTC
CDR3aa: CASRGQGENIQYF

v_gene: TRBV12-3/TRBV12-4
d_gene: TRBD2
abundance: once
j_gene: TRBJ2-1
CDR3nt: TGTGCCAGCAGAGGACTAGCGGGAGATACCAATGAGCAGTTCTTC
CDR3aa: CASRGLAGDTNEQFF

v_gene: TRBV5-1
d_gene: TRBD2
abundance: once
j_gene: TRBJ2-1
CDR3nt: TGCGCCAGCAGCTTAAGCGGGGGGGGCAATGAGCAGTTCTTC
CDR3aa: CASSLSGGGNEQFF

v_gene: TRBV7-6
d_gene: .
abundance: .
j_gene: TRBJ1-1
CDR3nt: TGTGCCAGCAGCCAAAGCCACAATCCTAACACTGAAGCTTTCTTT
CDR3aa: CASSQSHNPNTEAFF

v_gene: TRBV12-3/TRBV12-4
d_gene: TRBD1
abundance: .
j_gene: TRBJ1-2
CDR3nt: TGTGCCAGCAGTCCGGGGACAGGGATGGATGGCTACACCTTC
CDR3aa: CASSPGTGMDGYTF

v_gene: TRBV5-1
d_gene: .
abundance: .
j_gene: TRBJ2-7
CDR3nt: TGCGCCAGCAGCGCCGGGGGCGTCTACGAGCAGTACTTC
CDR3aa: CASSAGGVYEQYF

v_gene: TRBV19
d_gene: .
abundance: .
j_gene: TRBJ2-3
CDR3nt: TGTGCCAGTAGTTCTGCGGGTAGCACAGATACGCAGTATTTT
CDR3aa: CASSSAGSTDTQYF

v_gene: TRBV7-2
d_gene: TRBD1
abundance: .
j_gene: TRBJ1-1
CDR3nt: TGTGCCAGCAGCCAAGACAGGGAGGGATGGTCTGAAGCTTTCTTT
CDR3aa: CASSQDREGWSEAFF

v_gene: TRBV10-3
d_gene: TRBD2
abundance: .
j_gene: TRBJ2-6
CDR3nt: TGTGCCATCAGTCAGGCGCTAGCGGGAGGGAGCGGGGCCAACGTCCTGACTTTC
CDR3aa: CAISQALAGGSGANVLTF

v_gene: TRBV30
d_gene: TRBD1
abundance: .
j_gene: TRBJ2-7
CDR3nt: TGTGCCTGGGCGGGACAGGACGAGCAGTACTTC
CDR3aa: CAWAGQDEQYF

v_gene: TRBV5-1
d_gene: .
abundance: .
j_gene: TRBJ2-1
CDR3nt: TGCGCCAGCAGCTCTGAAGCGTTGGGGCAGTTCTTC
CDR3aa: CASSSEALGQFF

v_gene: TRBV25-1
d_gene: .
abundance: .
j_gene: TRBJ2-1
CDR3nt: TGTGCCAGCACTGGACAGTTCAACCGGGACTTTAACAATGAGCAGTTCTTC
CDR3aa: CASTGQFNRDFNNEQFF

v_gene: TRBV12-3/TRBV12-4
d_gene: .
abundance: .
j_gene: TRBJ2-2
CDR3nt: TGTGCCAGCAGTCCTACAGTCTTCTTGGGCGGGGAGCTGTTTTTT
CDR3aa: CASSPTVFLGGELFF

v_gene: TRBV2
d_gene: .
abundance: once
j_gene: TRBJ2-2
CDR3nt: TGTGCCAGCAGATACGAGAACACCGGGGAGCTGTTTTTT
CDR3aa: CASRYENTGELFF

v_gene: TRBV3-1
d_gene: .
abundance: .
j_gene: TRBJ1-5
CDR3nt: TGTGCCAGCAGCCATAGGGGAGTTGGTCCCCAGCATTTT
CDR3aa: CASSHRGVGPQHF

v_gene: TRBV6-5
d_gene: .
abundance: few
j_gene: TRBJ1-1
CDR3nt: TGTGCCAGCAGTTACGATAGAGTCTCGAACACTGAAGCTTTCTTT
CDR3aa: CASSYDRVSNTEAFF

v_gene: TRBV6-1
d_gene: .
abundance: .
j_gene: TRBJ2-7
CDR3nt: TGTGCCAGCAGTGAAGAAGCCCCATCCTACGAGCAGTACTTC
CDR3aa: CASSEEAPSYEQYF

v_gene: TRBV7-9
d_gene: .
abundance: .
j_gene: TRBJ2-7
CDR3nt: TGTGCCAGCAGCACGTCAACCCCGCAGTACTTC
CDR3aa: CASSTSTPQYF

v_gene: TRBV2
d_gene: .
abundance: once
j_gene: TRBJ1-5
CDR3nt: TGTGCCAGCAGTGAAATGCGCGTAGCTCAGCCCCAGCATTTT
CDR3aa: CASSEMRVAQPQHF

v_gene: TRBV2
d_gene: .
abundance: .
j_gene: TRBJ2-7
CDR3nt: TGTGCCAGCAGCGCCCCCCTGTACGGACACGACTACGAGCAGTACTTC
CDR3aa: CASSAPLYGHDYEQYF

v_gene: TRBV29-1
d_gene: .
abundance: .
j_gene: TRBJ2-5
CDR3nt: TGCAGCGTAGCGCAAGAGACCCAGTACTTC
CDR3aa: CSVAQETQYF

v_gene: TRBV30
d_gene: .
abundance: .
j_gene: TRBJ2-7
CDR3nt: TGTGCCTGGAGTGTATCTGGGGGGCCTCAAAGCTCCTACGAGCAGTACTTC
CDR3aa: CAWSVSGGPQSSYEQYF

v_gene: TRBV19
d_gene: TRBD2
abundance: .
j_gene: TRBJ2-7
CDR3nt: TGTGCCACCGGGACTAGCGGGACCTACGAGCAGTACTTC
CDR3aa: CATGTSGTYEQYF

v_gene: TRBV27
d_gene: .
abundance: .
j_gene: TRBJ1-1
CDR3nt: TGTGCCAGCAGTTTGAGGGGTACAGGGAACACTGAAGCTTTCTTT
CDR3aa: CASSLRGTGNTEAFF

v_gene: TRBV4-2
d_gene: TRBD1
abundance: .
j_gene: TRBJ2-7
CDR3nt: TGTGCCAGCAGCCTTCCCTCAGGACAGGGGCCCTACGAGCAGTACTTC
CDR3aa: CASSLPSGQGPYEQYF

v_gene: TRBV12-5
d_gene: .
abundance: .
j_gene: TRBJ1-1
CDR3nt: TGTGCTAGTGGCTTTGATCTGGAGGGGACTGAAGCTTTCTTT
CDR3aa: CASGFDLEGTEAFF